Reported below is one TCR beta chain. This record belongs to a study of blood T cell repertoires in COVID-19. Study details: The United States, Italy and Spain supplied acute and convalescent COVID-19 samples. In each case, the material was cDNA or gDNA derived from T cells, B-cell-depleted T cells, or PBMCs.

V was trimmed by 4 bases and J by 2 bases, leaving 4 bases between them. Germline values: CDR1 SGHTA, CDR2 FQGNSA. The CDR3 is made up of 12 amino acids. Methods used by the authors: Amplification of reference gene primers provided the estimated nucleated cell counts. Profiling relied on immunoSEQ multiplex PCR, and the TCRdb table lists in-frame clones only, not all of them. V and J calls and clone size come straight from that table; D and trimming were deduced from the DNA. The sample consists of over 9,000 clones, over 70% of them appearing once. The receptor's source is a man in his 70s with active COVID-19. Material: peripheral blood. The gene calls are TRBV7-2 and TRBJ2-3; the D is unclear. CDR3 nucleotide sequence: TGTGCCAGCAGCTCCCACACAGATACGCAGTATTTT. It is translated as CASSSHTDTQYF.